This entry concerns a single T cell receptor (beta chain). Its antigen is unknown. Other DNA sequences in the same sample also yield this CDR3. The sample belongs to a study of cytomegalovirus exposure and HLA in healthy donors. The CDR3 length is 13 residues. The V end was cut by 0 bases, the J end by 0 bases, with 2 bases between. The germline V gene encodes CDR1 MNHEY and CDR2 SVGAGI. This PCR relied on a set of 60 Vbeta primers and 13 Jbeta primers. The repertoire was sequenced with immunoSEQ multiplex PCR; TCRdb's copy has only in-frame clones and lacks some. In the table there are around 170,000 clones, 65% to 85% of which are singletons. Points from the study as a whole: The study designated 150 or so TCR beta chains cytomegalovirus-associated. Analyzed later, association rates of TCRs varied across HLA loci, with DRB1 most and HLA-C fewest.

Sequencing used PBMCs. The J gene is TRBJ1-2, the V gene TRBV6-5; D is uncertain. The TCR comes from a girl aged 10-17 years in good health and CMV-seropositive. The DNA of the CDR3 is TGTGCCAGCAGTTACTCCGCTAACTATGGCTACACCTTC. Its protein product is CASSYSANYGYTF.